This T cell receptor (beta chain) originates from a study of CD8+ T cells in alopecia areata. The CDR3 runs 14 residues. V was clipped by 0 bases and J by 1 base, with 7 bases between them. CDR1 is SGHRS and CDR2 is YFSETQ in the germline V gene. This clone was observed at least ten times. Antigen specificity is unknown. Treatment defined: oral pan-JAK inhibitor, 5-10 mg twice daily. Extracted from the samples, RNA was reverse transcribed into cDNA to serve as the sequencing template. The method was immunoSEQ multiplex PCR; TCRdb's version includes in-frame clones alone and lacks a portion of them. The sample has roughly 120,000 clones; around 53% are singletons. General observations from the study: Higher clonality than in normal scalp was seen in lesional scalp, especially alopecia totalis/universalis.

This rearrangement joins TRBV5-1 to TRBJ1-1; D call uncertain. The sequence came from a human donor with alopecia areata. The sample was CD4+ T cells sorted from blood, taken at week 4, from a patient treated with tofacitinib. The CDR3 bases are TGCGCCAGCAGCTTGGGGGCAGGGAACACTGAAGCTTTCTTT. Amino acid sequence: CASSLGAGNTEAFF.